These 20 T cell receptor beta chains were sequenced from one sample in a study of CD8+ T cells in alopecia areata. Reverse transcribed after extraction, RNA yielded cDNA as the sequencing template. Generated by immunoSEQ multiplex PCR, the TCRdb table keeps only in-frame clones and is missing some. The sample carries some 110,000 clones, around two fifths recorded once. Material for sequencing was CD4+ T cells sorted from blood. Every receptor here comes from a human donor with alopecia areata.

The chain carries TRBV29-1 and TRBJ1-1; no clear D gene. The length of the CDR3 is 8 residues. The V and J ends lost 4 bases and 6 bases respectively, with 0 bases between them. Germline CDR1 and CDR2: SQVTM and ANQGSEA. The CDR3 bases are TGCAGCGTTGCTGAAGCTTTCTTT. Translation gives CSVAEAFF.

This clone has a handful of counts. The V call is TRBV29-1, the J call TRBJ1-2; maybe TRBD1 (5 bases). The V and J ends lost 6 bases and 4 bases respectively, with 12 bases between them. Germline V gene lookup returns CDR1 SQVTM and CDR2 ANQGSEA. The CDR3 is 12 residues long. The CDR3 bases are TGCAGCGTCATCGAGGGGAGCTATGGCTACACCTTC. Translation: CSVIEGSYGYTF.

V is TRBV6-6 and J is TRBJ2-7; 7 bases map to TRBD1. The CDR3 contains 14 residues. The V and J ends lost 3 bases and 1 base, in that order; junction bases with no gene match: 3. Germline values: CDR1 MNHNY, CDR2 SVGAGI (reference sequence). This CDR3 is CASSYRDRSYEQYF. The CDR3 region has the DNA TGTGCCAGCAGTTATCGGGACAGATCCTACGAGCAGTACTTC.

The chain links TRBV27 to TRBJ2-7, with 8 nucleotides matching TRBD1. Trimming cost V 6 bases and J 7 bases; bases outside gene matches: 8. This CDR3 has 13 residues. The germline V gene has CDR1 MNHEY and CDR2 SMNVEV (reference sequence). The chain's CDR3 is CASRQGTGGEQYF. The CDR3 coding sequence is TGTGCCAGCAGACAAGGGACAGGTGGAGAGCAGTACTTC.

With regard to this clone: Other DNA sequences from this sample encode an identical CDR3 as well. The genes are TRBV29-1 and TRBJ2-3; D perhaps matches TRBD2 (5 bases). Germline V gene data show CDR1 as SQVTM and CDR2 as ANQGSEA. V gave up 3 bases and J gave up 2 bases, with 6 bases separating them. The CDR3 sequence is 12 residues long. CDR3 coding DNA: TGCAGCGTTGAGAGGGACACAGATACGCAGTATTTT. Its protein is CSVERDTDTQYF.

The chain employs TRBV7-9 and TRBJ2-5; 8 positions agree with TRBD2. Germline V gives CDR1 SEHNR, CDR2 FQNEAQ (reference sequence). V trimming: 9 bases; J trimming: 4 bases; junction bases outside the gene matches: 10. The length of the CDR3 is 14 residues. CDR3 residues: CASVFGTRTETQYF. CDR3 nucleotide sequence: TGTGCCAGTGTGTTTGGGACTAGAACAGAGACCCAGTACTTC.

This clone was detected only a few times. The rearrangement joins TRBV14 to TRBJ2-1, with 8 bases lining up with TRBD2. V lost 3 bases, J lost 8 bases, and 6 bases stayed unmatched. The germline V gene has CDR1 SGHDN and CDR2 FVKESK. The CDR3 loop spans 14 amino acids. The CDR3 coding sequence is TGTGCCAGCAGCCATTTCAGCGGGAGCGATGAGCAGTTCTTC. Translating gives CASSHFSGSDEQFF.

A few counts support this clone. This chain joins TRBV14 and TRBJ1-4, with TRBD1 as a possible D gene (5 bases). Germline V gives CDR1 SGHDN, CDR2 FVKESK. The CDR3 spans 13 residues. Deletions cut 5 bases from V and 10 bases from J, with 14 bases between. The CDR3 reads CASSYKTQGKLFF. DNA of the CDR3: TGTGCCAGCAGCTATAAAACTCAGGGAAAACTGTTTTTT.

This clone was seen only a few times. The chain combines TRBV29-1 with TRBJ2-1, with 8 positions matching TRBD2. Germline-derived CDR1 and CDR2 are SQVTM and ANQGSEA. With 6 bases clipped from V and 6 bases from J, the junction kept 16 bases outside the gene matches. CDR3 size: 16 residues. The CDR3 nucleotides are TGCAGCGTCGCGCAACGTTTAGCGGGATCGACCAATGAGCAGTTCTTC. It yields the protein CSVAQRLAGSTNEQFF.

CDR3 loop: CACNRGRLRTGELFF. The CDR3 DNA reads TGTGCCTGTAACCGGGGGAGGCTCCGGACCGGGGAGCTGTTTTTT. This sequence joins TRBV30 and TRBJ2-2; TRBD2 might be the D (6 bases). Germline CDR1 and CDR2: GTSNPN and SVGIG (reference sequence). This CDR3 is 15 amino acids long. The germline V and J ends were trimmed by 6 bases and 5 bases, with 19 bases remaining between them.

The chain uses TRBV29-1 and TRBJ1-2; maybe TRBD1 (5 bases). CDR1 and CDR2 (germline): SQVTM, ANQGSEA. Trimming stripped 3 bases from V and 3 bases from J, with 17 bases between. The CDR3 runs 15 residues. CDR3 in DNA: TGCAGCGTTGACCCCCGGGACGGGGGGGACTATGGCTACACCTTC. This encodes CSVDPRDGGDYGYTF.

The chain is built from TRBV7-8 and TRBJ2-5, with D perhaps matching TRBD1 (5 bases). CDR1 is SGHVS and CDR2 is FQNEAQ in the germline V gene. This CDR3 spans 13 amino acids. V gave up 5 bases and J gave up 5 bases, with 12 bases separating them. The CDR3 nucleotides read TGTGCCAGCAGCCGACCACAGGTGGAGACCCAGTACTTC. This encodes CASSRPQVETQYF.

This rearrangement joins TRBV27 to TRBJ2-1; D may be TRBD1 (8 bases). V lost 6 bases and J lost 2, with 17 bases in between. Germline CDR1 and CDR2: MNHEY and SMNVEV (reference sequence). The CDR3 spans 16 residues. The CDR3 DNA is TGTGCCAGCAGCCCCCGGACAGGGAGGGCCTACAATGAGCAGTTCTTC. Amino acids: CASSPRTGRAYNEQFF.

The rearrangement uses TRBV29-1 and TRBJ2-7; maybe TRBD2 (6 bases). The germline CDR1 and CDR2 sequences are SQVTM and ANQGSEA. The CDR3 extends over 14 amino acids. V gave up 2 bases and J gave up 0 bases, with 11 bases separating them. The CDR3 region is CSVEYPGSSYEQYF. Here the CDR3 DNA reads TGCAGCGTTGAATACCCCGGGAGCTCCTACGAGCAGTACTTC.

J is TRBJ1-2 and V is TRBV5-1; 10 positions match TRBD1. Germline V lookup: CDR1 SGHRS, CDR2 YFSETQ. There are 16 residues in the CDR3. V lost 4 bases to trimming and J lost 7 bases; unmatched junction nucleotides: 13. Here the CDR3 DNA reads TGCGCCAGCAGCCTGGGGACAGGGGCCCGCGGCGGTGGCTACACCTTC. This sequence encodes CASSLGTGARGGGYTF.

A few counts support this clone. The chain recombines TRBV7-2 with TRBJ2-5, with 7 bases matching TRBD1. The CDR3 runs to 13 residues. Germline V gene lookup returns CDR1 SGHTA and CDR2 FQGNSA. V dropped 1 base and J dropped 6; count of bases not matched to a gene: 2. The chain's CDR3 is CASSLGDSQTQYF. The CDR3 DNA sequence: TGTGCCAGCAGCTTAGGGGACAGCCAGACCCAGTACTTC. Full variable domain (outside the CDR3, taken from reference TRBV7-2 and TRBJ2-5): GAGVSQSPSNKVTEKGKDVELRCDPISGHTALYWYRQSLGQGLEFLIYFQGNSAPDKSGLPSDRFSAERTGGSVSTLTIQRTQQEDSAVYLCASSLGDSQTQYFGPGTRLLVL.

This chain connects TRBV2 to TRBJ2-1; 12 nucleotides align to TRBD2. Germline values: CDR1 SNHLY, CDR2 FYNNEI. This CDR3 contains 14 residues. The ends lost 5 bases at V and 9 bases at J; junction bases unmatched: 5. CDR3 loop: CASSWTSGNSEQFF. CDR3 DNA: TGTGCCAGCAGTTGGACTAGCGGGAATAGTGAGCAGTTCTTC. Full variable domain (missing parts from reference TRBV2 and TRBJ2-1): EPEVTQTPSHQVTQMGQEVILRCVPISNHLYFYWYRQILGQKVEFLVSFYNNEISEKSEIFDDQFSVERPDGSNFTLKIRSTKLEDSAMYFCASSWTSGNSEQFFGPGTRLTVL.

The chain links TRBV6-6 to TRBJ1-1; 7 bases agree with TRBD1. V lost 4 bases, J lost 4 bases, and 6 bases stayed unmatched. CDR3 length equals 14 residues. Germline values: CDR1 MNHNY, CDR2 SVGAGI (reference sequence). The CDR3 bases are TGTGCCAGCAGTTTACGACAGGGCACCACTGAAGCTTTCTTT. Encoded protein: CASSLRQGTTEAFF.

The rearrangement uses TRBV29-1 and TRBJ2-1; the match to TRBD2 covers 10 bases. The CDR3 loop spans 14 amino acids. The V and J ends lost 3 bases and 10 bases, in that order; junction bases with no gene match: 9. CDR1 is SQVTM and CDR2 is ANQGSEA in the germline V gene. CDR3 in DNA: TGCAGCGTTGAGATGGGGCTAGCGGGAGACGAGCAGTTCTTC. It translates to CSVEMGLAGDEQFF.

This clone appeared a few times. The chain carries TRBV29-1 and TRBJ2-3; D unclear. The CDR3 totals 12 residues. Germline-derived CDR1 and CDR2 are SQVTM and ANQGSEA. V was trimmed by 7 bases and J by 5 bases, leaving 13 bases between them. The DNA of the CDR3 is TGCAGCGCTATATATTGGGGAGATACGCAGTATTTT. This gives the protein CSAIYWGDTQYF.